The clone carrying this TCR beta chain has just a few counts. Its antigen remains unknown. The authors reverse transcribed all of the isolated RNA, so sequencing captured expressed TCRB transcripts. The repertoire was sequenced with immunoSEQ multiplex PCR; TCRdb's copy has only in-frame clones and lacks some. The sample consists of around 120,000 clones, around a sixth of them appearing once. These data belong to a study of beta chain features in type 1 diabetes. Study-wide points: HLA influence on TCRB rearrangement stayed unresolved here. Across all four CD4+ subsets, people with type 1 diabetes showed modestly shorter TCRB CDR3s.

Sorting of CD4+ naive, central memory, regulatory and stem cell-like memory cells was performed via CD45RO/CCR7/CD25/CD127/CD95/CD27. Source material: central memory CD4+ T cells from blood. The receptor's source is a man aged 18-30 years with type 1 diabetes.

The CDR3 reads CASSTTGLRSAQHF. For the CDR3, the DNA is TGCGCCAGCAGTACCACTGGACTTAGATCAGCCCAGCATTTT. This sequence joins TRBV23-1 and TRBJ1-5; D ambiguous. TRBV23-1 carries the ORF label, with uncertain function. Trimming shortened V by 5 bases and J by 11 bases, and 19 bases separated the two germline ends. The CDR3 spans 14 residues.